This T cell receptor (delta chain) stems from a study of gamma-delta chains in newborns, infants, children. Study details: Microbial exposure reportedly drives polyclonal innate γδ T cell expansion after birth.

By proportion, this clone is large. The sample holds other DNA sequences that translate to the same CDR3. CDR1 GEAIGNYY and CDR2 EKD come from the germline V gene. V was trimmed by 1 base and J by 0 bases, leaving 12 bases between them. This CDR3 region has 18 residues. With CATT, TCRdb re-called clones from the reads. The sample lists around 4,500 delta-chain clones, roughly 5% occurring once. The sequenced material came from blood. This chain connects TRDV2 to TRDJ3; D is unclear. The clonotype was recovered from a child who was a newborn, infant or young child, either healthy, febrile or measles-vaccinated (not recorded which). The CDR3: CACDTAGPSSWDTRQMFF. The CDR3 DNA reads TGTGCCTGTGACACGGCCGGACCCAGCTCCTGGGACACCCGACAGATGTTTTTC.